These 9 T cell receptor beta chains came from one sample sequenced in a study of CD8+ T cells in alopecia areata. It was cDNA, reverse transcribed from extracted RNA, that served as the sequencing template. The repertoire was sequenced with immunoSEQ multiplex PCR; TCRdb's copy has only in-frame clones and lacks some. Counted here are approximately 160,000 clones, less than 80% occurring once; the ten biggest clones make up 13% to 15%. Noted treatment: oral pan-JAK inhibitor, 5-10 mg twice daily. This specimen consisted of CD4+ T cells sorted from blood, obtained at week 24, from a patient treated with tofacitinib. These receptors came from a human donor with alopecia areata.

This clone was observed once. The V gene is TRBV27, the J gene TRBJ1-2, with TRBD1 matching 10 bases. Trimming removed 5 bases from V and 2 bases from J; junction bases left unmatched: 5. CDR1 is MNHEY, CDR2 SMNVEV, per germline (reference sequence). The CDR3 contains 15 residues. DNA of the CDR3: TGTGCCAGCAGTCCGCGGACAGGGGGAAACTATGGCTACACCTTC. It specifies CASSPRTGGNYGYTF.

CDR3 region: CASSEYLGGLNTEAFF. The CDR3 nucleotides read TGTGCCAGCAGTGAATATTTGGGGGGCCTGAACACTGAAGCTTTCTTT. This rearrangement joins TRBV6-1 to TRBJ1-1, with a weak D call TRBD1 (6 bases). This CDR3 is built from 16 residues. Per the germline V gene, CDR1 is MNHNS and CDR2 is SASEGT. Trimming stripped 2 bases from V and 0 bases from J, with 13 bases between.

The CDR3 bases are TGTGCCACCCACCGAGGCAGCGGGCTCTATGGCTACACCTTC. This translates into CATHRGSGLYGYTF. The chain couples TRBV6-5 to TRBJ1-2; D ambiguous. With 10 bases removed from V and 4 bases from J, the gap between germline ends came to 19 bases. This CDR3 has 14 residues. Germline CDR1 and CDR2: MNHEY and SVGAGI.

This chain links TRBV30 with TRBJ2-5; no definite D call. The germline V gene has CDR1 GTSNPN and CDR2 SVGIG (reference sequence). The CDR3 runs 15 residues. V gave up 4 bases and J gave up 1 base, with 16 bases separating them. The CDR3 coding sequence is TGTGCCTGGATTTCCGGCCAGTTAAGCCAAGAGACCCAGTACTTC. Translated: CAWISGQLSQETQYF.

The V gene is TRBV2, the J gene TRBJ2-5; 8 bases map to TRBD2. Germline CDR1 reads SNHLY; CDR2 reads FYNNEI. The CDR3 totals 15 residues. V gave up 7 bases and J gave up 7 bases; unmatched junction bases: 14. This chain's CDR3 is CASIQDIRGGGTQYF. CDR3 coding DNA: TGTGCCAGCATCCAGGACATCCGGGGGGGCGGGACCCAGTACTTC.

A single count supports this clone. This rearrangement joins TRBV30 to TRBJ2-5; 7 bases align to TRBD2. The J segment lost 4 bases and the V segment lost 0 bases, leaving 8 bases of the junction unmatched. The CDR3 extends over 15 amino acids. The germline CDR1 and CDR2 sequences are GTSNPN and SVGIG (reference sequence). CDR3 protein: CAWSVPAGRGETQYF. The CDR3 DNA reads TGTGCCTGGAGTGTACCGGCAGGGAGGGGAGAGACCCAGTACTTC.

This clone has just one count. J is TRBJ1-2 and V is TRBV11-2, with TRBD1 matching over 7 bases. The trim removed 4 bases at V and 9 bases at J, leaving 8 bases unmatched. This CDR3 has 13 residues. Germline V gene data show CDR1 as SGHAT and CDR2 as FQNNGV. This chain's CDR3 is CASSSGQVTRYTF. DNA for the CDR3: TGTGCCAGCAGCTCTGGACAGGTCACCCGCTACACCTTC.

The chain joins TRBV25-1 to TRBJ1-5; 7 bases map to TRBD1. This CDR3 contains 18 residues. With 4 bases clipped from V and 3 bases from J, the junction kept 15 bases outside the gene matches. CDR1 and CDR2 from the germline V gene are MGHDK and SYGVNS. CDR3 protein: CASSVGLKLGTANQPQHF. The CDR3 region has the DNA TGTGCCAGCAGTGTGGGTCTGAAGCTTGGGACAGCCAATCAGCCCCAGCATTTT.

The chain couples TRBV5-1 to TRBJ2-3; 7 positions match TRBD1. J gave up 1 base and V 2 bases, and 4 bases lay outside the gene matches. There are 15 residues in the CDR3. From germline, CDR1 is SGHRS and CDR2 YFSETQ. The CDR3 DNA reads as TGCGCCAGCAGCTTCCACGGACAGGGCACAGATACGCAGTATTTT. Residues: CASSFHGQGTDTQYF.